This T cell receptor (beta chain) was sequenced in a study of beta chain features in type 1 diabetes. The isolated RNA, all of it, was reverse transcribed, so expressed TCRB transcripts were what got sequenced. Here immunoSEQ multiplex PCR was the method, and the copy in TCRdb shows in-frame clones only, minus some. The sample has fewer than 350,000 clones; 7% to 9% are singletons. The CDR3 is 16 residues long. Per the germline V gene, CDR1 is LGHNA and CDR2 is YSLEER. V dropped 1 base and J dropped 8 bases, with 15 bases sitting between them. The sequencing sample was made of central memory CD4+ T cells from blood. The chain combines TRBV4-3 with TRBJ1-6, with a tentative D call TRBD1 (6 bases). This clonotype was obtained from a woman younger than 30 in good health. DNA of the CDR3: TGCGCCAGCAGCCAAGGGTATCGCAGGGGCTATTCACCCCTCCACTTT. It is translated as CASSQGYRRGYSPLHF.